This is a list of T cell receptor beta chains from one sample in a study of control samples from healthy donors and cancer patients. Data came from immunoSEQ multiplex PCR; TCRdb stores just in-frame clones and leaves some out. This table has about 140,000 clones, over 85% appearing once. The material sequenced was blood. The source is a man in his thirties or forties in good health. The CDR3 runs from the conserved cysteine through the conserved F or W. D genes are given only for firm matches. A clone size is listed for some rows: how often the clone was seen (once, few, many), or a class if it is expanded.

CASSFSSTSYEQYF	TGCGCCAGCAGCTTTAGTAGTACGTCCTACGAGCAGTACTTC	TRBJ2-7	-	-	TRBV5-1
CASSRARGGTDTQYF	TGTGCCAGCAGCCGGGCCCGGGGAGGCACAGATACGCAGTATTTT	TRBJ2-3	-	-	TRBV7-9
CAWSGLDLRDNSPHPYEQYF	TGTGCCTGGAGTGGCCTTGACCTCCGGGACAACTCGCCCCATCCGTACGAGCAGTACTTC	TRBJ2-7	-	-	TRBV30
CASSFGPRGNTIYF	TGTGCCAGCAGCTTCGGGCCCCGGGGGAACACCATATATTTT	TRBJ1-3	-	-	TRBV7-2
CASRAKGQDSNQPQHF	TGCGCCAGCAGGGCAAAGGGACAGGATAGCAATCAGCCCCAGCATTTT	TRBJ1-5	-	TRBD1	TRBV10-1
CAISESPDTDTQYF	TGTGCCATCAGTGAGTCGCCGGACACAGATACGCAGTATTTT	TRBJ2-3	-	-	TRBV10-3
CASSEGGNTDTQYF	TGTGCCAGCAGTGAGGGAGGGAACACAGATACGCAGTATTTT	TRBJ2-3	-	TRBD2	TRBV6-1
CASSLASASNQPQHF	TGTGCCAGCAGCTTAGCCAGTGCTAGCAATCAGCCCCAGCATTTT	TRBJ1-5	-	-	TRBV7-2
CASSYGGNTDTQYF	TGTGCCAGCAGTTACGGGGGGAACACAGATACGCAGTATTTT	TRBJ2-3	-	-	TRBV6-5
CASSSTGTGSRPGANVLTF	TGTGCCAGTAGTAGCACCGGGACAGGGAGTCGGCCTGGGGCCAACGTCCTGACTTTC	TRBJ2-6	-	TRBD1	TRBV19
CASSRGGQRTEAFF	TGTGCCAGCAGCCGCGGAGGGCAAAGGACTGAAGCTTTCTTT	TRBJ1-1	once	-	TRBV6-2/TRBV6-3
CASSIELTDPNQPQHF	TGTGCCAGTAGTATAGAGTTGACAGACCCCAATCAGCCCCAGCATTTT	TRBJ1-5	-	-	TRBV19
CSPIGAGNEQFF	TGCAGCCCTATAGGAGCTGGCAATGAGCAGTTCTTC	TRBJ2-1	-	-	TRBV29-1
CASRPGLVYTGELFF	TGTGCCAGCAGGCCGGGACTAGTGTATACCGGGGAGCTGTTTTTT	TRBJ2-2	-	TRBD2	TRBV2
CASSSASTVPYEQYF	TGTGCCAGCAGTTCCGCGTCGACAGTCCCCTACGAGCAGTACTTC	TRBJ2-7	-	-	TRBV28
CASSLGQGFGNEQFF	TGTGCCAGCAGTTTGGGGCAGGGGTTCGGCAATGAGCAGTTCTTC	TRBJ2-1	-	-	TRBV6-2/TRBV6-3
CASSFRDRGRSGELFF	TGTGCCAGCAGCTTCCGGGACAGGGGGCGAAGCGGGGAGCTGTTTTTT	TRBJ2-2	-	TRBD1	TRBV11-2
CASSGSLGVNTEAFF	TGTGCCAGTAGCGGATCGTTAGGGGTGAACACTGAAGCTTTCTTT	TRBJ1-1	once	-	TRBV19
CAWSGTFYNEQFF	TGTGCCTGGAGCGGGACTTTTTACAATGAGCAGTTCTTC	TRBJ2-1	few	-	TRBV30
CSVGQGYGYTF	TGCAGCGTTGGTCAGGGCTATGGCTACACCTTC	TRBJ1-2	-	-	TRBV29-1
CSAGTVTYEQYF	TGCAGCGCTGGGACGGTCACCTACGAGCAGTACTTC	TRBJ2-7	-	-	TRBV29-1
CASSLADGYYEQYF	TGTGCCAGCAGCTTAGCGGACGGATACTACGAGCAGTACTTC	TRBJ2-7	-	-	TRBV11-3
CASLLGPLGGQVFSEQYF	TGTGCCAGCCTCCTTGGGCCCTTGGGGGGACAGGTATTTTCCGAGCAGTACTTC	TRBJ2-7	-	TRBD1	TRBV28
CASSRSTGNTEAFF	TGTGCCAGCAGCAGGAGTACAGGGAACACTGAAGCTTTCTTT	TRBJ1-1	-	-	TRBV7-9
CASSQEAGNYEQYF	TGCGCCAGCAGCCAAGAGGCAGGGAACTACGAGCAGTACTTC	TRBJ2-7	-	-	TRBV4-1
CASSLAAAQETQYF	TGCGCCAGCAGCTTGGCGGCGGCCCAAGAGACCCAGTACTTC	TRBJ2-5	-	-	TRBV5-1
CSVDTGSSYNEQFF	TGCAGCGTCGACACAGGGAGCTCCTACAATGAGCAGTTCTTC	TRBJ2-1	-	-	TRBV29-1
CASSTGQLYQETQYF	TGTGCCAGCAGCACGGGACAGCTCTACCAAGAGACCCAGTACTTC	TRBJ2-5	once	TRBD1	TRBV11-1
CASRPGPGYYEQYF	TGTGCCAGCAGGCCGGGACCCGGATACTACGAGCAGTACTTC	TRBJ2-7	-	-	TRBV6-6
CASSGLAGDRAYEQYF	TGTGCCAGCAGTGGACTAGCGGGAGATCGGGCCTACGAGCAGTACTTC	TRBJ2-7	-	TRBD2	TRBV6-1
CASASPSGGHYGYTF	TGTGCCAGCGCCTCCCCGTCAGGGGGCCACTATGGCTACACCTTC	TRBJ1-2	-	TRBD1	TRBV27
CASSPQTKSYEQYF	TGTGCCAGCTCACCCCAGACAAAATCCTACGAGCAGTACTTC	TRBJ2-7	once	-	TRBV18
CASSLPHNSPLHF	TGTGCCAGCAGTTTACCTCATAATTCACCCCTCCACTTT	TRBJ1-6	-	-	TRBV28
CASSIGTSGLAKNIQYF	TGTGCCAGTAGTATCGGGACTAGCGGTCTAGCCAAAAACATTCAGTACTTC	TRBJ2-4	-	TRBD2	TRBV19
CASSRTGDSNQPQHF	TGCGCCAGCAGCAGGACAGGGGATAGCAATCAGCCCCAGCATTTT	TRBJ1-5	-	TRBD1	TRBV5-1
CAWSVGKSEAFF	TGTGCCTGGAGTGTAGGGAAGTCTGAAGCTTTCTTT	TRBJ1-1	-	-	TRBV30
CASSQSGTAIETQYF	TGTGCCAGCAGCCAGAGCGGGACCGCCATAGAGACCCAGTACTTC	TRBJ2-5	-	TRBD2	TRBV4-2
CASRTVNNEQFF	TGTGCCAGCCGGACAGTTAACAATGAGCAGTTCTTC	TRBJ2-1	once	-	TRBV6-5
CASSLTKQAGAKNIQYF	TGTGCCAGCAGCTTAACAAAACAAGCGGGAGCGAAAAACATTCAGTACTTC	TRBJ2-4	-	TRBD2	TRBV5-4
CASNRPGTDVQETQYF	TGTGCCAGCAACAGACCGGGGACAGACGTCCAAGAGACCCAGTACTTC	TRBJ2-5	-	TRBD1	TRBV28
CASQSAGEEETQYF	TGTGCCAGCCAGAGCGCAGGGGAAGAAGAGACCCAGTACTTC	TRBJ2-5	once	-	TRBV2
CASSPSDRVEGPQYF	TGTGCCAGCAGTCCTTCCGACAGGGTAGAAGGACCCCAGTACTTC	TRBJ2-5	once	TRBD1	TRBV28
CATSEGRDTGELFF	TGTGCCACCAGTGAGGGCAGGGACACCGGGGAGCTGTTTTTT	TRBJ2-2	-	-	TRBV24-1
CASSPPMDRETQYF	TGTGCCAGCTCACCACCGATGGACCGGGAGACCCAGTACTTC	TRBJ2-5	-	-	TRBV18